The clone carrying this T cell receptor (beta chain) was detected a few times. The record originates from a study of blood T cell repertoires in COVID-19. Across the study: T cells, B-cell-depleted T cells, or PBMCs provided the cDNA or gDNA that served as material.

Germline-derived CDR1 and CDR2 are SGHDN and FVKESK. Trimming shortened V by 4 bases and J by 9 bases, and 13 bases separated the two germline ends. The CDR3 extends over 13 amino acids. Produced via immunoSEQ multiplex PCR; TCRdb's table is partial and in-frame only. The profile shows about 110,000 clones, under 75% of them singletons. The sequence came from an older man with acute or convalescent COVID-19. The J gene is TRBJ1-5, the V gene TRBV14; TRBD1 is a possible D gene (5 bases). Specimen: peripheral blood. This chain's CDR3 is CASSRHVQGPQHF. The CDR3, as DNA: TGTGCCAGCAGCCGCCACGTCCAGGGGCCCCAGCATTTT. The full variable domain, rest sourced from reference TRBV14 and TRBJ1-5, is EAGVTQFPSHSVIEKGQTVTLRCDPISGHDNLYWYRRVMGKEIKFLLHFVKESKQDESGMPNNRFLAERTGGTYSTLKVQPAELEDSGVYFCASSRHVQGPQHFGDGTRLSIL.